One and the same sample provided the 2 T cell receptor beta chains below, sequenced in a study of long-term antiretroviral therapy in people with HIV. immunoSEQ v3.0 was run at survey level. Assay used: immunoSEQ multiplex PCR; TCRdb lists only in-frame clones, some missing. The repertoire holds around 21,000 clones, with 82% as singletons. The specimen was unsorted PBMCs, collected at the start of antiretroviral therapy. These receptors were taken from a man between 45 and 60 years old with HIV.

J is TRBJ1-4 and V is TRBV30; maybe TRBD1 (5 bases). Germline CDR1 reads GTSNPN; CDR2 reads SVGIG (reference sequence). V shed 1 base and J shed 6 bases, with 12 bases lying between them. The CDR3 contains 14 residues. CDR3 in DNA: TGTGCCTGGAGTGAGGACATAAGATATGAAAAACTGTTTTTT. As protein: CAWSEDIRYEKLFF. The full variable domain, its missing parts supplied by reference TRBV30 and TRBJ1-4, is SQTIHQWPATLVQPVGSPLSLECTVEGTSNPNLYWYRQAAGRGLQLLFYSVGIGQISSEVPQNLSASRPQDRQFILSSKKLLLSDSGFYLCAWSEDIRYEKLFFGSGTQLSVL.

The chain joins TRBV4-3 to TRBJ1-2, with D uncertain. Germline CDR1 is LGHNA and CDR2 is YSLEER. Trimming left V 0 bases short and J 7 bases short, with 15 bases between. This CDR3 region has 15 residues. CDR3 sequence reads: CASSQDGFGIGGYTF. The CDR3 region has the DNA TGCGCCAGCAGCCAAGATGGCTTCGGGATTGGTGGCTACACCTTC.